Listed here are 5 T cell receptor beta chains from one sample, sequenced in a study of blood T cell repertoires in COVID-19. Data came from immunoSEQ multiplex PCR; TCRdb stores just in-frame clones and leaves some out. The table shows 390,000 or so clones, with roughly four fifths occurring only once. What was sequenced was PBMCs or T cells enriched from blood (not recorded which). These receptors were taken from a woman aged 50 to 65 who had recovered from COVID-19.

The chain uses TRBV7-7 and TRBJ1-1; 10 bases align to TRBD1. The CDR3 spans 17 residues. V lost 5 bases, J lost 1 base, and 10 bases stayed unmatched. Germline values: CDR1 SSHAT, CDR2 FNYEAQ (reference sequence). The DNA of the CDR3 is TGTGCCAGCAGCCCTCTGGACAGGGGGAAAGGGAACACTGAAGCTTTCTTT. Translated: CASSPLDRGKGNTEAFF.

The chain has TRBV3-1 (or the pseudogene TRBV3-2) and TRBJ2-1; no firm D call. The CDR3 consists of 13 residues. V lost 4 bases and J lost 2, with 6 bases in between. Germline-derived CDR1 and CDR2 are LGHDT and YNNKEL (reference sequence). DNA of the CDR3: TGTGCCAGCAGCCCGGTTACCTACAATGAGCAGTTCTTC. Translating it yields CASSPVTYNEQFF.

The V call is TRBV28, the J call TRBJ1-4; D ambiguous. Germline V gene data show CDR1 as MDHEN and CDR2 as SYDVKM. V lost 6 bases and J lost 4, with 9 bases in between. There are 13 residues in the CDR3. The CDR3 sequence: CASRGTINEKLFF. As DNA, the CDR3 is TGTGCCAGCAGGGGCACCATTAATGAAAAACTGTTTTTT.

The chain is built from TRBV5-4 and TRBJ2-3, with D unresolved. This CDR3 comprises 18 residues. CDR1 is SGHNT, CDR2 YYREEE, per germline (reference sequence). Trimming shortened V by 1 base and J by 4 bases, and 22 bases separated the two germline ends. CDR3 nucleotides: TGTGCCAGCAGCTTGCTTTTATCCGACTTGGCGCGCGCAGATACGCAGTATTTT. Translation: CASSLLLSDLARADTQYF.

This clone is a singleton in its sample. The V call is TRBV7-9, the J call TRBJ2-2, with D possibly matching TRBD2 (7 bases). Looked up from germline, CDR1 is SEHNR and CDR2 is FQNEAQ (reference sequence). Trimming removed 11 bases at V and 4 bases at J, with 14 bases between. CDR3 length: 13 amino acids. CDR3 sequence reads: CAARRGGTGELFF. The DNA for the CDR3 is TGTGCCGCGAGAAGGGGGGGCACCGGGGAGCTGTTTTTT.